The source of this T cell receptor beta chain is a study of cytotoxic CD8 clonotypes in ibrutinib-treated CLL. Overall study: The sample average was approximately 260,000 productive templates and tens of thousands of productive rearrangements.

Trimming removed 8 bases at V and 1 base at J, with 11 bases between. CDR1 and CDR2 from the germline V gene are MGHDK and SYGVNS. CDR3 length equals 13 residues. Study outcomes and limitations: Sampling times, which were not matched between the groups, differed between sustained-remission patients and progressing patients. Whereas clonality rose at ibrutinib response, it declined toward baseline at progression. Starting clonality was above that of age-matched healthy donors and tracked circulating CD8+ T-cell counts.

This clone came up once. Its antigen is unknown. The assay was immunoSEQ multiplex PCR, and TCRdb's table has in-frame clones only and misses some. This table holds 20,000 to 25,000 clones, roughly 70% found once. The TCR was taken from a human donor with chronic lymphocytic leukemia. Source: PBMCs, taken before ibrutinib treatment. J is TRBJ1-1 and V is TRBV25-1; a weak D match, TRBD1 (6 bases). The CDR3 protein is CASGQFTNTEAFF. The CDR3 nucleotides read TGTGCCAGCGGACAGTTCACGAACACTGAAGCTTTCTTT. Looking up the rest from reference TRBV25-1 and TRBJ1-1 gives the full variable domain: EADIYQTPRYLVIGTGKKITLECSQTMGHDKMYWYQQDPGMELHLIHYSYGVNSTEKGDLSSESTVSRIRTEHFPLTLESARPSHTSQYLCASGQFTNTEAFFGQGTRLTVV.